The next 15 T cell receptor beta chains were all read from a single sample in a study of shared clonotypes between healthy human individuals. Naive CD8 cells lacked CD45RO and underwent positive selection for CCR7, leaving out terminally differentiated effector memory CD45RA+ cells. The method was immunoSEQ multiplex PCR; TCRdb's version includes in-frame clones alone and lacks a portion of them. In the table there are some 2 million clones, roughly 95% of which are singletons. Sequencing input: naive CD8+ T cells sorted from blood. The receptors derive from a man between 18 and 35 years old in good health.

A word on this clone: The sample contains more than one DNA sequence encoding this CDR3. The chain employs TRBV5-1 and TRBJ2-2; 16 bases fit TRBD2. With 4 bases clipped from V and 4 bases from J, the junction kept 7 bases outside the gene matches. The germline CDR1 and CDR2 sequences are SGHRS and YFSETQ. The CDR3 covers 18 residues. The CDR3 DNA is TGCGCCAGCAGCCTGGGACTAGCGGGAGGGCCAGGCACCGGGGAGCTGTTTTTT. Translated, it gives CASSLGLAGGPGTGELFF.

CDR3 sequence reads: CASRASIWGRQPQHF. The CDR3 DNA sequence: TGTGCCAGCAGGGCTTCCATTTGGGGGCGTCAGCCCCAGCATTTT. The V gene is TRBV28, the J gene TRBJ1-5, with D possibly matching TRBD1 (6 bases). Germline V CDR1 and CDR2: MDHEN, SYDVKM. The ends were cut back, 6 bases at V and 6 bases at J, with 18 bases in the middle. This CDR3 region has 15 residues.

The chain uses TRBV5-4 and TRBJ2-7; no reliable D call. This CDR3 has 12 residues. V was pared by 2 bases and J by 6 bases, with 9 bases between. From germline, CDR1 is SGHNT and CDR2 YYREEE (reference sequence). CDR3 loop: CASSFRPGEQYF. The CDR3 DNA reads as TGTGCCAGCAGCTTCCGTCCCGGCGAGCAGTACTTC.

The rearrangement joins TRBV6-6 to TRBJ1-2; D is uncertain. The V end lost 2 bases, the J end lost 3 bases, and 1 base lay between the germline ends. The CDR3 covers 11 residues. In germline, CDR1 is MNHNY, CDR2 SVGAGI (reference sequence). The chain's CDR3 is CASSYDYGYTF. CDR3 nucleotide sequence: TGTGCCAGCAGTTACGACTATGGCTACACCTTC.

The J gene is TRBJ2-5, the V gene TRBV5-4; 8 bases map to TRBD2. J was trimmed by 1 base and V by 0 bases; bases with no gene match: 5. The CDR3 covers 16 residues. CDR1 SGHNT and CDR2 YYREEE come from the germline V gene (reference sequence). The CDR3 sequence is CASSLAITSGQETQYF. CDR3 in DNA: TGTGCCAGCAGCTTGGCCATCACTAGCGGCCAAGAGACCCAGTACTTC.

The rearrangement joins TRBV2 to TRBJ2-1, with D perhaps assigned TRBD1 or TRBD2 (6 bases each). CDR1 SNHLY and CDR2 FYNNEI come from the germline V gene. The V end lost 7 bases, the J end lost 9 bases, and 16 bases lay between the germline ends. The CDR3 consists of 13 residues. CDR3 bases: TGTGCCAGCATGGAGGGGGACAATCTTGAGCAGTTCTTC. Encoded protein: CASMEGDNLEQFF.

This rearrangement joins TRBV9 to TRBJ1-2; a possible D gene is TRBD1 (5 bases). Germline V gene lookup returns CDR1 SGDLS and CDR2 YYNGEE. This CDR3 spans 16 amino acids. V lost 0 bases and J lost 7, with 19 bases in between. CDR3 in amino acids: CASSVDLFGAGTGYTF. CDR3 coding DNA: TGTGCCAGCAGCGTAGATCTATTTGGGGCAGGGACTGGCTACACCTTC. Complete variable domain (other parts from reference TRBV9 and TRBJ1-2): DSGVTQTPKHLITATGQRVTLRCSPRSGDLSVYWYQQSLDQGLQFLIQYYNGEERAKGNILERFSAQQFPDLHSELNLSSLELGDSALYFCASSVDLFGAGTGYTFGSGTRLTVV.

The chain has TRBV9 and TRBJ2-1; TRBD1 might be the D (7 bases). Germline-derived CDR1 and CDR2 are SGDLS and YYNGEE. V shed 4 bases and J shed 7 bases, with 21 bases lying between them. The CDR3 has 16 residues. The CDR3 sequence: CASSPTIPTGRNEQFF. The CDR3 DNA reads TGTGCCAGCAGCCCTACAATTCCGACAGGGAGGAATGAGCAGTTCTTC. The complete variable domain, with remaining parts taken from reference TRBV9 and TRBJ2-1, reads DSGVTQTPKHLITATGQRVTLRCSPRSGDLSVYWYQQSLDQGLQFLIQYYNGEERAKGNILERFSAQQFPDLHSELNLSSLELGDSALYFCASSPTIPTGRNEQFFGPGTRLTVL.

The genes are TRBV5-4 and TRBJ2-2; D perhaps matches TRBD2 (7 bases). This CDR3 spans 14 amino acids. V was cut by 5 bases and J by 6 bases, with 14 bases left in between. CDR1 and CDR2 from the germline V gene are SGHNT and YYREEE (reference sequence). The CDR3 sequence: CASRPRGAAGELFF. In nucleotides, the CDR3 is TGTGCCAGCAGACCCCGGGGGGCGGCCGGGGAGCTGTTTTTT.

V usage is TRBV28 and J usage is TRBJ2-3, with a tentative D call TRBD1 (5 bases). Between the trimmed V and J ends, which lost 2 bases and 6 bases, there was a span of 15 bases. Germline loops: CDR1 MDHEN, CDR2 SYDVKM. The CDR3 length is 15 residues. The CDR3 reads CASSLEVRAPDTQYF. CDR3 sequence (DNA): TGTGCCAGCAGTTTAGAGGTCAGGGCCCCGGATACGCAGTATTTT.

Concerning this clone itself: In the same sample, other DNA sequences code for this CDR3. CDR3 DNA sequence: TGTGCCTGGAGTGTTCCAGGGGGGAACACTGAAGCTTTCTTT. Translated, it gives CAWSVPGGNTEAFF. The chain employs TRBV30 and TRBJ1-1; 7 nucleotides agree with TRBD1. The CDR3 is made up of 14 amino acids. The V gene's germline CDR1 is GTSNPN and CDR2 SVGIG (reference sequence). Trimming removed 0 bases from V and 1 base from J; junction bases left unmatched: 2.

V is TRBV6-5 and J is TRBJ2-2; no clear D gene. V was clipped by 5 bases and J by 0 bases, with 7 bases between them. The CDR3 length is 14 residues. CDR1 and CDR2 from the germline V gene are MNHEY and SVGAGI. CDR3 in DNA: TGTGCCAGCAGTACGATGACGAACACCGGGGAGCTGTTTTTT. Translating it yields CASSTMTNTGELFF.

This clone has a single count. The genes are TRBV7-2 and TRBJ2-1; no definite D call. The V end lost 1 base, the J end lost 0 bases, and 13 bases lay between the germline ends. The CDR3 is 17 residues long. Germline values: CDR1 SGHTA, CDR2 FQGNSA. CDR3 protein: CASSLVGGTSSYNEQFF. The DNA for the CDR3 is TGTGCCAGCAGCTTAGTTGGCGGCACCAGCTCCTACAATGAGCAGTTCTTC.

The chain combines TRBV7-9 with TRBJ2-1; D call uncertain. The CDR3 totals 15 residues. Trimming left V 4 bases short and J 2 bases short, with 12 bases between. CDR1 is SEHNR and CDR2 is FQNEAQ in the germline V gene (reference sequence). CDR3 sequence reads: CASSSQLIPYNEQFF. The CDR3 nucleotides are TGTGCCAGCAGCTCTCAGCTGATCCCCTACAATGAGCAGTTCTTC. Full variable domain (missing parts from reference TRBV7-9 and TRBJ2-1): DTGVSQNPRHKITKRGQNVTFRCDPISEHNRLYWYRQTLGQGPEFLTYFQNEAQLEKSRLLSDRFSAERPKGSFSTLEIQRTEQGDSAMYLCASSSQLIPYNEQFFGPGTRLTVL.

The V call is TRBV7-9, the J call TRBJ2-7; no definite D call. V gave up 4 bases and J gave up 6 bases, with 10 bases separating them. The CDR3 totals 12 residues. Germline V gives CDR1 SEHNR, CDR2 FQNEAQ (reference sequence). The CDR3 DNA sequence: TGTGCCAGCAGCTCCTTGACGGGCGAGCAGTACTTC. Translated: CASSSLTGEQYF.